This paragraph reports one T cell receptor (beta chain). The antigen is undetermined. This specimen comes from a study of cytomegalovirus exposure and HLA in healthy donors. This CDR3 is 13 amino acids long. Germline V gene data show CDR1 as SGHNT and CDR2 as YYREEE (reference sequence). Between the trimmed V and J ends, which lost 7 bases and 0 bases, there was a span of 10 bases. Study-wide results and caveats: A later analysis found common viral pathogens apparently linked to several of the most significant clusters. In a later analysis, at a false discovery rate of 0.05, 15,000 to 20,000 TCR beta sequences were associated with HLA alleles. For most TCR beta V segments, an earlier analysis put the productive rate at about 87% or about 30% of the time. There were 150 or so TCR beta chains listed as cytomegalovirus-associated.

It was with 60 Vbeta and 13 Jbeta primers that the PCR ran. Only in-frame clones appear in the TCRdb table, and some are missing; sequencing was by immunoSEQ multiplex PCR. This table holds some 130,000 clones, 60% to 85% found once. The sample was PBMCs. The receptor was derived from a male donor in good health and CMV-seropositive. The chain uses TRBV5-4 and TRBJ1-2, with D maybe TRBD1 (5 bases). CDR3 region: CASGGTANYGYTF. The DNA for the CDR3 is TGTGCCAGCGGCGGGACTGCTAACTATGGCTACACCTTC. Looking up the rest from reference TRBV5-4 and TRBJ1-2 gives the full variable domain: ETGVTQSPTHLIKTRGQQVTLRCSSQSGHNTVSWYQQALGQGPQFIFQYYREEENGRGNFPPRFSGLQFPNYSSELNVNALELDDSALYLCASGGTANYGYTFGSGTRLTVV.